This TCR beta chain stems from a study of cytomegalovirus exposure and HLA in healthy donors. The protocol was immunoSEQ multiplex PCR, while the TCRdb copy is restricted to in-frame clones and leaves out a portion. This table has over 200,000 clones, approximately 82% appearing once. On this clone: What it recognizes is unknown.

V lost 0 bases, J lost 3 bases, and 3 bases lay in between. There are 13 residues in the CDR3. In germline, CDR1 is PRHDT, CDR2 FYEKMQ (reference sequence). General study findings and limits: Generally TCR sequences proved uncommon, though certain public TCRs appeared in numerous donors. The listing of about 150 TCR beta chains classed them as cytomegalovirus-associated.

The sequence derives from a woman aged 18-30 years in good health and CMV-seronegative. This chain joins TRBV13 and TRBJ1-5; D unresolved. The material sequenced was PBMCs. The CDR3 DNA sequence: TGTGCCAGCAGCTTAGGAACCAATCAGCCCCAGCATTTT. Translation: CASSLGTNQPQHF. Full variable domain (missing parts from reference TRBV13 and TRBJ1-5): AAGVIQSPRHLIKEKRETATLKCYPIPRHDTVYWYQQGPGQDPQFLISFYEKMQSDKGSIPDRFSAQQFSDYHSELNMSSLELGDSALYFCASSLGTNQPQHFGDGTRLSIL.